These 24 T cell receptor beta chains originate from one sample sequenced in a study of T cells in Graves' hyperthyroidism and ophthalmopathy. What was amplified from RNA transcripts were TCR beta CDR3 regions. A set of HTBI primers served as the primers for a first-round RT-PCR of the TCR CDR3. MiXCR, applied by TCRdb to the multiplex PCR reads, yields one record per CDR3 protein. The repertoire has around 660,000 distinct CDR3 sequences, just under 45% of them found once; the top ten carry roughly 7.2%. Sequenced: peripheral blood or thyroid tissue (not recorded which). The receptor source for this set is an adult man with Graves' disease, either hyperthyroidism or ophthalmopathy (not recorded which).

The V and J genes are TRBV2 and TRBJ1-5; D gene ambiguous. The CDR3 sequence is 13 residues long. Trimming pared 4 bases from V and 6 bases from J, leaving 10 bases between. Germline CDR1 reads SNHLY; CDR2 reads FYNNEI. Written as DNA, the CDR3 is TGTGCCAGCAGTGCGCGAAGGGCTCAGCCCCAGCATTTT. Encoded protein: CASSARRAQPQHF.

The gene calls are TRBV2 and TRBJ1-1; TRBD1 aligns across 7 bases. The trim removed 7 bases at V and 1 base at J, leaving 6 bases unmatched. Germline values: CDR1 SNHLY, CDR2 FYNNEI. The CDR3 is made up of 14 amino acids. The CDR3 spells CASNDGQANTEAFF. The DNA for the CDR3 is TGTGCCAGCAATGACGGACAGGCGAACACTGAAGCTTTCTTT.

The count of this clonotype is one. CDR3 sequence (DNA): TGCAGCGGACTGGGACAGGGTTGGAACGAGCAGTACTTC. This gives the protein CSGLGQGWNEQYF. The rearrangement uses TRBV29-1 and TRBJ2-7; 9 positions agree with TRBD1. This CDR3 spans 13 amino acids. Germline CDR1 is SQVTM and CDR2 is ANQGSEA. Germline trimming cut 7 bases from V and 5 bases from J; bases unmatched to any gene: 9.

The chain joins TRBV12-3 or TRBV12-4 to TRBJ1-6; 7 bases align to TRBD1. This CDR3 is 15 amino acids long. Unmatched junction bases numbered 8, after V lost 5 bases and J lost 7 bases. The CDR3 nucleotides are TGTGCCAGCAGTACGACAGGGATCCGGAATTCACCCCTCCACTTT. Protein: CASSTTGIRNSPLHF.

This clonotype was recorded many times. This chain joins TRBV2 and TRBJ1-5; no definite D call. Trimming took off 8 bases at V and 3 bases at J, with 11 bases between the two ends. This CDR3 has 13 amino acids. In germline, CDR1 is SNHLY, CDR2 FYNNEI. CDR3: CASAPGLNQPQHF. CDR3 coding DNA: TGTGCCAGCGCTCCAGGCCTCAATCAGCCCCAGCATTTT.

The chain employs TRBV7-9 and TRBJ1-2; a possible D gene is TRBD1 (6 bases). From germline, CDR1 is SEHNR and CDR2 FQNEAQ (reference sequence). The germline V and J ends were trimmed by 7 bases and 8 bases, with 23 bases remaining between them. This CDR3 spans 15 amino acids. This CDR3 reads CASISDHRAREGYTF. CDR3 sequence (DNA): TGTGCCAGCATCAGCGACCACAGGGCCCGCGAAGGCTACACCTTC.

This clonotype has a single count. The genes are TRBV19 and TRBJ2-5; TRBD1 matches at 9 bases. The CDR3 sequence is 16 residues long. Germline V gives CDR1 LNHDA, CDR2 SQIVND (reference sequence). J lost 6 bases, V lost 5 bases, and 13 bases had no gene match. The CDR3 spells CASSPRRGQGGKTQYF. The CDR3 DNA reads as TGTGCCAGTAGTCCCCGCCGGGGACAGGGAGGGAAGACCCAGTACTTC.

The CDR3 bases are TGTGCCAGCAGTGAGGGGCTGGGGCGCAGGGAGACCCAGTACTTC. This sequence encodes CASSEGLGRRETQYF. This chain joins TRBV25-1 and TRBJ2-5; possibly TRBD1 for D (5 bases). The CDR3 has 15 residues. The germline V and J ends were trimmed by 3 bases and 5 bases, with 16 bases remaining between them. CDR1 is MGHDK and CDR2 is SYGVNS in the germline V gene.

This clonotype was counted only a few times. J is TRBJ2-7 and V is TRBV4-1; D not resolved. The CDR3 sequence is 14 residues long. CDR1 is MGHRA, CDR2 YSYEKL, per germline. V was cut by 3 bases and J by 3 bases, with 12 bases left in between. The CDR3 DNA is TGCGCCAGCAGCCACGGCAGTCCAGGCTACGAGCAGTACTTC. Its translation: CASSHGSPGYEQYF.

The gene calls are TRBV19 and TRBJ1-5, with 7 bases matching TRBD1. The CDR3 is 17 residues long. V was pared by 3 bases and J by 4 bases, with 12 bases of the junction left unmatched. Germline V lookup: CDR1 LNHDA, CDR2 SQIVND (reference sequence). The CDR3 DNA follows: TGTGCCAGTAGTATCCAAACAGGGGATTACGGTAATCAGCCCCAGCATTTT. This sequence encodes CASSIQTGDYGNQPQHF.

This clonotype was recorded a few times. The chain links TRBV5-1 to TRBJ2-2; TRBD1 is a possible D gene (5 bases). V gave up 0 bases and J gave up 2 bases, with 8 bases separating them. Germline loops: CDR1 SGHRS, CDR2 YFSETQ. This CDR3 has 15 residues. For the CDR3, the DNA is TGCGCCAGCAGCTTGGACAGGACCAACACCGGGGAGCTGTTTTTT. Its protein is CASSLDRTNTGELFF.

The V and J genes are TRBV7-9 and TRBJ2-7; 11 bases are a match to TRBD1. This CDR3 contains 13 residues. Per germline, CDR1 SEHNR and CDR2 FQNEAQ (reference sequence). V was clipped by 6 bases and J by 6 bases; unmatched bases: 4. The CDR3 coding sequence is TGTGCCAGCAGTTCCGGGACAGGGGGCGAGCAGTACTTC. It yields the protein CASSSGTGGEQYF.

In its sample, this clonotype was seen many times. This rearrangement joins TRBV9 to TRBJ2-7; TRBD2 matches at 10 bases. This CDR3 has 15 residues. Germline CDR1 and CDR2: SGDLS and YYNGEE. The trim removed 3 bases at V and 6 bases at J, leaving 9 bases unmatched. The CDR3 protein is CASSAEPGLAFEQYF. The CDR3 bases are TGTGCCAGCAGCGCCGAGCCGGGACTAGCGTTCGAGCAGTACTTC.

The chain carries TRBV20-1 and TRBJ1-5, with D perhaps TRBD1 (5 bases). CDR3 size: 15 residues. Germline CDR1 DFQATT, CDR2 SNEGSKA (reference sequence). Trimming took 6 bases from V and 5 from J, leaving 20 bases between them. CDR3 sequence (DNA): TGCAGTGCCACCAGTGACCCCGGGGCGGATCAGCCCCAGCATTTT. Protein: CSATSDPGADQPQHF.

The rearrangement uses TRBV2 and TRBJ2-7, with D possibly matching TRBD2 (6 bases). V was clipped by 4 bases and J by 0 bases, with 10 bases between them. This CDR3 has 14 amino acids. CDR1 and CDR2 from the germline V gene are SNHLY and FYNNEI. The DNA of the CDR3 is TGTGCCAGCAGTGGAACTAGCAGCTCCTACGAGCAGTACTTC. Amino acids: CASSGTSSSYEQYF.

Comments on this clonotype: The junction departs from germline at one end; a sequencing error may be responsible. V usage is TRBV11-1 and J usage is TRBJ2-7; 12 nucleotides align to TRBD1. This CDR3 has 16 residues. Germline CDR1 reads SGHAT; CDR2 reads FQDESV (reference sequence). The DNA for the CDR3 is TGCGCCAGCAGCAGCGCGGGACAGGGGGCGACCTACGAGCAGTACTTC. Its protein product is CASSSAGQGATYEQYF.

This clonotype was detected only a few times. V and J are TRBV6-5 and TRBJ2-7; TRBD1 matches at 9 bases. The CDR3 totals 15 residues. Germline values: CDR1 MNHEY, CDR2 SVGAGI. The junction had 11 bases not matched to a gene; V was cut back by 4 bases and J by 7 bases. The CDR3 sequence is CASSSIGTGIGEQYF. The CDR3 nucleotides are TGTGCCAGCAGTTCGATCGGGACAGGGATAGGGGAGCAGTACTTC.

This clonotype was detected only a few times. The chain couples TRBV6-6 to TRBJ1-5; TRBD1 aligns across 8 bases. Germline trimming cut 2 bases from V and 0 bases from J; bases unmatched to any gene: 6. CDR3 length: 17 amino acids. Germline CDR1 reads MNHNY; CDR2 reads SVGAGI (reference sequence). The CDR3 sequence: CASSYSGTGYSNQPQHF. In nucleotides, the CDR3 is TGTGCCAGCAGTTACAGCGGGACAGGTTATAGCAATCAGCCCCAGCATTTT.

The chain combines TRBV7-9 with TRBJ2-2; D gene unclear. The germline gives CDR1 SEHNR, CDR2 FQNEAQ (reference sequence). V was pared by 5 bases and J by 3 bases, with 4 bases between. The CDR3 loop spans 12 amino acids. The CDR3 sequence is CASSVDTGELFF. The CDR3 DNA reads TGTGCCAGCAGCGTCGACACCGGGGAGCTGTTTTTT. The complete variable domain, with remaining parts taken from reference TRBV7-9 and TRBJ2-2, reads DTGVSQNPRHKITKRGQNVTFRCDPISEHNRLYWYRQTLGQGPEFLTYFQNEAQLEKSRLLSDRFSAERPKGSFSTLEIQRTEQGDSAMYLCASSVDTGELFFGEGSRLTVL.

This clonotype was seen repeatedly, ten times or more. DNA of the CDR3: TGTGCCAGCAGTTGGGACAGGGGGAACACTGAAGCTTTCTTT. Translating gives CASSWDRGNTEAFF. The gene calls are TRBV12-3 or TRBV12-4 and TRBJ1-1, with 10 bases lining up with TRBD1. The CDR3 spans 14 residues. The V and J ends lost 4 bases and 1 base, in that order; junction bases with no gene match: 0.

Regarding this clonotype: It is likely a read error, because the conserved phenylalanine at the end of the CDR3 is missing. The chain recombines TRBV7-2 with TRBJ1-1, with 7 bases matching TRBD1. The germline V gene has CDR1 SGHTA and CDR2 FQGNSA. V lost 5 bases, J lost 1 base, and 7 bases stayed unmatched. The length of the CDR3 is 15 residues. CDR3 bases: TGTGCCAGCAGCCAAGGTCAGGGGGAGAACACTGAAGCTTTCTTA. Its translation is CASSQGQGENTEAFL.

This clonotype occurred a few times. The V gene is TRBV7-2, the J gene TRBJ2-7; the match to TRBD1 covers 9 bases. This CDR3 comprises 14 residues. CDR1 and CDR2 from the germline V gene are SGHTA and FQGNSA. J lost 5 bases, V lost 5 bases, and 7 bases had no gene match. This CDR3 is CASSPRTGVDEQYF. As DNA, the CDR3 is TGTGCCAGCAGCCCCCGGACAGGGGTAGACGAGCAGTACTTC.

This clonotype was seen only a few times. This sequence joins TRBV2 and TRBJ1-2, with 7 bases matching TRBD1. The V gene's germline CDR1 is SNHLY and CDR2 FYNNEI. The CDR3 length is 16 residues. With 4 bases clipped from V and 7 bases from J, the junction kept 15 bases outside the gene matches. The chain's CDR3 is CASSGPRDSPVRGYTF. The CDR3 bases are TGTGCCAGCAGTGGGCCCCGGGACAGCCCAGTACGTGGCTACACCTTC.

This clonotype came up many times. This chain uses TRBV10-2 with TRBJ1-1; D is unresolved. Germline-derived CDR1 and CDR2 are WSHSY and SAAADI. V lost 7 bases and J 1 base, leaving 10 bases between the germline ends. The CDR3 has 13 residues. CDR3 loop: CASKYTANTEAFF. The CDR3 DNA is TGCGCCAGCAAGTACACCGCGAACACTGAAGCTTTCTTT.